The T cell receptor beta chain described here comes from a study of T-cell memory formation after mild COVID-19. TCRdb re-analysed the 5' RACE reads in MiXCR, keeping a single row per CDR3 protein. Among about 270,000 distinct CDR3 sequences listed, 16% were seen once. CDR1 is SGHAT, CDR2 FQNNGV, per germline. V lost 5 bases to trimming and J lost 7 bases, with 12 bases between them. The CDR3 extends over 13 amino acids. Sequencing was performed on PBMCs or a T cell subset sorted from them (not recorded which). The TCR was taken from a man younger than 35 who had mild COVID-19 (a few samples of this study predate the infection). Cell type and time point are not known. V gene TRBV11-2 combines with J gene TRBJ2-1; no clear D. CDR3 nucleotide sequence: TGTGCCAGCAGCGATGGCCTAGGGAATGAGCAGTTCTTC. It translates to CASSDGLGNEQFF.